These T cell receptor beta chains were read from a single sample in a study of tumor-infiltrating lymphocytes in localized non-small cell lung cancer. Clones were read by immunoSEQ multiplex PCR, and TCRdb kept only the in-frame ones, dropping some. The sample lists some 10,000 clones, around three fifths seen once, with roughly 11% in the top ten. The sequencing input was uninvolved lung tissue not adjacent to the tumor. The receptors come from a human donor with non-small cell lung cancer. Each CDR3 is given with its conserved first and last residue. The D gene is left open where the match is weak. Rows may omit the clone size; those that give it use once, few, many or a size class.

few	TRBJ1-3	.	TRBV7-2	TGTGCCAGCAGCTTCAGTCCGGACCCTGGAAACACCATATATTTT	CASSFSPDPGNTIYF
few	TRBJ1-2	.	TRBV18	TGTGCCAGCTCACCCCGGGGAGGGAATGGCTATGGCTACACCTTC	CASSPRGGNGYGYTF
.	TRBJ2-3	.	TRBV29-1	TGCAGCGTTGAAGATCAGCAGGGCACAGATACGCAGTATTTT	CSVEDQQGTDTQYF
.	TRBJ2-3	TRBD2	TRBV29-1	TGCAGCGCCCCTAGCGGGTGGGGTGGGGGTTCTAGCACAGATACGCAGTATTTT	CSAPSGWGGGSSTDTQYF
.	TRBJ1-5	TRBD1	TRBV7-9	TGTGCCAGCAGCCCGGACAGGACGGGCAATCAGCCCCAGCATTTT	CASSPDRTGNQPQHF
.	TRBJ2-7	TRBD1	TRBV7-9	TGTGCCAGCAGCTCCATACAGGGGTTCGACGAGCAGTACTTC	CASSSIQGFDEQYF
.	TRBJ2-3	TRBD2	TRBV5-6	TGTGCCAGCAGCACTAGCGGGGGTTCAGATACGCAGTATTTT	CASSTSGGSDTQYF
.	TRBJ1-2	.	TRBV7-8	TGTGCCAGCAGCGTCCAGGGTCGGGGGAGCTATGGCTACACCTTC	CASSVQGRGSYGYTF
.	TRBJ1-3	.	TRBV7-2	TGTGCCAGCAGAAGGTCGGGTAACGCTGGAAACACCATATATTTT	CASRRSGNAGNTIYF
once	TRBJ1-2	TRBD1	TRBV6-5	TGTGCCAGCAGTTACTCGATGGGACAGGGGGCACATGGCTACACCTTC	CASSYSMGQGAHGYTF
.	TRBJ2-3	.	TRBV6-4	TGTGCCAGCATCAAAAGGGGGGACTTAGGTTTTTGCTGTACAGATACGCAGTATTTT	CASIKRGDLGFCCTDTQYF
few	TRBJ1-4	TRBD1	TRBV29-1	TGCAGCGCGAACAGGGGGACTAATGAAAAACTGTTTTTT	CSANRGTNEKLFF
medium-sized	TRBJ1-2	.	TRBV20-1	TGCAGTGCTAGAGATTTCCCGGGCTACACCTTC	CSARDFPGYTF
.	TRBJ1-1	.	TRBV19	TGTGCCAGTGCGAGAGGGGGGATGAACACTGAAGCTTTCTTT	CASARGGMNTEAFF
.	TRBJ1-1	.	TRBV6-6	TGTGCCAGCAGAAGGGGAGGTTCACCTGAAGCTTTCTTT	CASRRGGSPEAFF
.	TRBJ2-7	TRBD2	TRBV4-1	TGCGCCAGCAGTTACATAGCGGGGGGGCCAACCTACGAGCAGTACTTC	CASSYIAGGPTYEQYF
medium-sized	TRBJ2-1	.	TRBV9	TGTGCCAGCAGCGTCCAGGTAGCCTCCTACAATGAGCAGTTCTTC	CASSVQVASYNEQFF
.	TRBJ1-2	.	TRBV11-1	TGTGCCAGCAGGGACGGACTCTTCTATGGCTACACCTTC	CASRDGLFYGYTF
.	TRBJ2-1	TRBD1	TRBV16	TGTGCCAGCAGCCAACGGGACAGAGGTGAGCAGTTCTTC	CASSQRDRGEQFF
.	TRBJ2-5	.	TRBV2	TGTGCCAGCAGTCATTCCTACAGGGCGCAGGAAGAGACCCAGTACTTC	CASSHSYRAQEETQYF
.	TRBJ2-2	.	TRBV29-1	TGCAGCGTAGGGAATAGGGGCACCGGGGAGCTGTTTTTT	CSVGNRGTGELFF
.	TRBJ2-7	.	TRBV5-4	TGTGCCAGCAGCTTGACGGGGGCAAGCTCCTACGAGCAGTACTTC	CASSLTGASSYEQYF
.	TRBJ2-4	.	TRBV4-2	TGTGCCAGCAGCCATCGAAGCATGCCTATAGCCAAAAACATTCAGTACTTC	CASSHRSMPIAKNIQYF
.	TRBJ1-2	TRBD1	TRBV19	TGTGCCAGTGGTTACAGGGGCAGAAACTATGGCTACACCTTC	CASGYRGRNYGYTF
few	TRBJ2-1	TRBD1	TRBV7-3	TGTGCCAGCAGCGGAGGGGGGACAGGGAACAATGAGCAGTTCTTC	CASSGGGTGNNEQFF
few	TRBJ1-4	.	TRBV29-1	TGCAGCGTTGAAGTCCAGGGAGTTGAAAAACTGTTTTTT	CSVEVQGVEKLFF
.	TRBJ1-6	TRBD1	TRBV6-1	TGTGCCAGCAGGAGTGGGACAGGGGGGGATTCACCCCTCCACTTT	CASRSGTGGDSPLHF
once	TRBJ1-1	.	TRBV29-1	TGCAGCGTTCCGGGACATACACCCATAAAAGGGATGAACACTGAAGCTTTCTTT	CSVPGHTPIKGMNTEAFF
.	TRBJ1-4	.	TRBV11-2	TGTGCCAGCAGCTCGTATCAGGGTATTGCAACTAATGAAAAACTGTTTTTT	CASSSYQGIATNEKLFF
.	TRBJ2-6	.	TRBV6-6	TGTGCCAGCACCACGACGTCCTCTGGGGCCAACGTCCTGACTTTC	CASTTTSSGANVLTF
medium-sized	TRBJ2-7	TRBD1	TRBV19	TGTGCCAGTAGTGTCTCCTCCGAGACAGGGTCCTACGAGCAGTACTTC	CASSVSSETGSYEQYF
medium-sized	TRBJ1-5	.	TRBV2	TGTGCCAGTCGGGGGAGGGCTAGCAATCAGCCCCAGCATTTT	CASRGRASNQPQHF
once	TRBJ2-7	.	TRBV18	TGTGCCAGCTCACCGCTCGACGGACTTACGGAGCAGTACTTC	CASSPLDGLTEQYF
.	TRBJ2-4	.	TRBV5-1	TGCGCCAGCAGCTTGATACCTGAGGCCAAAAACATTCAGTACTTC	CASSLIPEAKNIQYF
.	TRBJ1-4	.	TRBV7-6	TGTGCCAGCAGCGCCCGGGCAGGTTTTGAAAAACTGTTTTTT	CASSARAGFEKLFF
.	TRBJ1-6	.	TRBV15	TGTGCCACCAGCAAAGGTCGCCTGGGGAATTCACCCCTCCACTTT	CATSKGRLGNSPLHF
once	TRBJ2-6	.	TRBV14	TGTGCCAGCAGCCAAGTCTCTGGGGCCAACGTCCTGACTTTC	CASSQVSGANVLTF
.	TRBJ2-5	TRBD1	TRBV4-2	TGTGCCAGCAGCTTGGAATTGGGACAGCTACAAGAGACCCAGTACTTC	CASSLELGQLQETQYF
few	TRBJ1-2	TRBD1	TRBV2	TGTGCCAGCAGTGGGGAGACAGGGGGCATACTCTATGGCTACACCTTC	CASSGETGGILYGYTF
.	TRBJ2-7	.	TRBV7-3	TGTGCCAGCAGCTCCAATCAGGGCGAGCAGTACTTC	CASSSNQGEQYF
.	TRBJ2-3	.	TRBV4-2	TGTGCCAGCAGCACCCGGACTAGCACAGATACGCAGTATTTT	CASSTRTSTDTQYF
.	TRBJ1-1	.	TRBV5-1	TGCGCCAGCAGCCACAGGCACATGAACACTGAAGCTTTCTTT	CASSHRHMNTEAFF
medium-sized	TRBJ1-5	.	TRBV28	TGTGCCAGCAGTACGGGCCGAATTCAGCCCCAGCATTTT	CASSTGRIQPQHF
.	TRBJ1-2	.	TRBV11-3	TGTGCCAGCAGCTTAGGGGGTTATGGCTACACCTTC	CASSLGGYGYTF
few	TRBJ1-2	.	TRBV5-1	TGCGCCAGCAGCCCCGATGACAGTGGCGGATCCTATGGCTACACCTTC	CASSPDDSGGSYGYTF
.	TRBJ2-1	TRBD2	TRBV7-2	TGTGCCAGCCGCTCTTCTGGAGCGGGGGTGCAGTTCTTC	CASRSSGAGVQFF
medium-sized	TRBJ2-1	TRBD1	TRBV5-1	TGCGCCAGCAGCACGGGACAGTGGACCTACAATGAGCAGTTCTTC	CASSTGQWTYNEQFF
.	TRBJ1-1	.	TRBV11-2	TGTGCCAGCAGCTTTTTGGAGGCTGAAGCTTTCTTT	CASSFLEAEAFF
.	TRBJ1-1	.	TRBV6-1	TGTGCCAGCAGTGAAGGGTGGGGCACTGAAGCTTTCTTT	CASSEGWGTEAFF
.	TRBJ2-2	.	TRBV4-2	TGTGCCAGCAGCTTACCGACGGAGAGTACCGGGGAGCTGTTTTTT	CASSLPTESTGELFF
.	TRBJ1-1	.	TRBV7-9	TGTGCCAGCAGCCGTAGAAGACAGGAGACGAACACTGAAGCTTTCTTT	CASSRRRQETNTEAFF
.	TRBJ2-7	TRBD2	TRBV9	TGTGCCAGCAGCGCCGGACTAGCCCACGAGCAGTACTTC	CASSAGLAHEQYF
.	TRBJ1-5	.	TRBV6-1	TGTGCCACCAACAGAGAAATCAATCAGCCCCAGCATTTT	CATNREINQPQHF
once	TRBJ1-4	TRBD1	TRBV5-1	TGCGCCAGCAGCTTGGATCAGGGGGCGACTAATGAAAAACTGTTTTTT	CASSLDQGATNEKLFF
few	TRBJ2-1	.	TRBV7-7	TGTGCTAGCAGCTTAGATCTAGAACGGGGCAATGAGCAGTTCTTC	CASSLDLERGNEQFF
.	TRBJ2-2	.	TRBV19	TGTGCCAGTAGTCCCCTCGCCAGGGGTAGGGCCGGGGAGCTGTTTTTT	CASSPLARGRAGELFF